This T cell receptor beta chain comes out of a study of cytomegalovirus exposure and HLA in healthy donors (dated by TCRdb to about 2017). Notes on the research overall: An earlier analysis of some 620 of the donors reported 276 Gb of sequence data and around 120 million unique TCR beta sequences obtained from around 170 million T cells. About 280 gigabases of sequencing data and approximately 93 million unique TCR sequences were included in an early release covering several hundred HLA-typed donors. Of the approximately 400 genotyped donors, 81% fell in the genetic ancestry cluster associated with self-reported Caucasian donors. The study aimed to test whether signatures of past pathogen exposure could be identified by cataloging public T cell receptors. The study used immunosequencing to profile the T cell repertoires of approximately 630 subjects and linked those repertoires to cytomegalovirus serostatus. Along with the approximately 670-subject first cohort, a separate validation cohort of 120 different subjects was used. To predict cytomegalovirus infection status, the study combined high-throughput TCR immunosequencing, statistical association of individual TCRs with disease status, and machine learning. In a later analysis, previously published TCR beta repertoires from more than 500 donors were re-analyzed and high-resolution HLA genotyping was added so that TCR occurrence patterns could be studied. In the later analysis, no new phenotypic data were used to find candidate immune exposures; instead, reliance was placed on TCR beta sequences and their occurrence across donors. An earlier analysis of 587 of the donors used high-throughput TCR beta sequencing to judge whether each TCR beta V gene segment behaved as functional or pseudogenic. Donor age, sex, ethnicity and CMV serostatus were collected together with the repertoire data. Genome-wide SNP genotypes for about 60% of the 666 donors were used in a later genetic analysis, which treated that subset as a discovery cohort. All discovery cohort repertoires had been generated on a single sequencing platform. Both class I and class II loci were covered by HLA typing, at four-digit resolution. Typing coverage differed by locus: A, B, C, DRB1 and DQB1 were typed in roughly 629-630 donors, DQA1 in roughly 510, DPA1 in around 580, and DPB1 in approximately 450. Roughly five DR-DQ haplotypes were handled as single units for association and clustering, since linkage in the cohort was strong. Among 398 genotyped donors of the cohort, an average of approximately 200,000 unique TCR beta nucleotide sequences was sequenced per donor, of which about 18% were non-productive. Findings and caveats that apply to the study as a whole: A later analysis associated approximately 17,000 TCR beta sequences with specific HLA alleles at a false discovery rate of 0.05. Linkage disequilibrium might explain the correlated functional status among segregating V segments, but an unknown experimental factor could not be ruled out. Presence/absence analyses assumed roughly uniform sequencing depth across donors, an assumption that may not hold. A cluster of highly shared sequence variants was judged likely to represent a technical artifact of the sequencing pipeline. A further reported finding was that TCR beta sequences accurately predicted the HLA-A and HLA-B alleles for most subjects in the first cohort. While some public TCRs were present in many individuals, most TCR sequences turned up only very rarely across donors. The authors suggested that the approach could potentially be generalized to other disease states and immunological phenotypes. Immune exposure information for the cohort was limited to CMV serostatus. Strong co-occurrence of HLA alleles, especially DR and DQ, made assigning TCR associations to individual alleles difficult. According to a later analysis, most CMV-associated TCR beta chains appeared to be HLA-restricted, and the HLA associations seemed to be driven largely by CMV exposure. This cohort had only TCR beta chains sequenced, and the lack of alpha or paired-chain data limited which features could be detected. In a later analysis, several top co-occurrence clusters were reported to appear linked to parvovirus B19, influenza, CMV and Epstein-Barr virus. A total of 150 to 200 TCR beta chains were listed by the study as associated with cytomegalovirus. In a later analysis, the rate of TCR association differed among HLA loci, with DRB1 alleles having the most associated TCRs and HLA-C alleles having the fewest. Three of the identified cytomegalovirus-associated TCR beta chains were confirmed in vitro to be specific for cytomegalovirus antigens. Broadly in line with IMGT annotations, most TCR beta V segments showed up in productive rearrangements about 90% or about 30% of the time in an earlier analysis of about 500 of the donors. Some IMGT-functional V segments, including TRBV6-2 and TRBV6-3, could not be told apart with the 87-base-pair reads, so those segments were excluded. Roughly 15 rarely observed V segments, including chromosome 9 orphons, were excluded from the earlier analysis of about 500 of the donors because counts were too low. In a later genetic analysis, fewer N-insertions in productive TCRs were reported among donors in an Asian-associated ancestry cluster than the approximately 670-donor mean. Cytomegalovirus status was reported to be diagnosed by the classifier with high specificity and sensitivity in both the original and validation cohorts. Compared with equally common non-associated chains, HLA-associated TCR beta chains in a later analysis were more clonally expanded and had lower generation probabilities. V-gene and J-gene trimming of TCR beta chains was associated with a missense DCLRE1C variant in a later genetic analysis, and the association was replicated in an independent cohort. Because HLA typing was unavailable for some donors at each locus, only the typed subset was used in association tests.

There are a few counts of this clone. No antigen is known for it. Within one base of it there is no much larger clone, and no base qualities were kept. V is cut back by 1 base and J by 5 bases, with 4 bases in the junction unmatched. As encoded in the germline V gene, CDR1 is SGHTA while CDR2 is FQGNSA. The CDR3 holds 14 amino acids from the cysteine to the phenylalanine. The only DNA kept is the CDR3, 42 bases in frame from the first base. The cohort was made up of 500 to 850 healthy bone marrow donors. At the time of sampling, all cohort members were nominally healthy, though unrecorded immune exposures were likely present. The donor was CMV seropositive and was included in the group of about 290 seropositive cohort members. Every donor gave a peripheral blood sample, and the peripheral blood mononuclear cells from that sample were used for TCR beta sequencing. Genomic DNA was extracted from the blood cell samples with the Qiagen DNeasy Blood Extraction Kit.

Libraries were prepared through the immunoSEQ multiplex PCR assay. A mixture of 60 forward primers for TCR Vbeta segments and 13 reverse primers for TCR Jbeta segments was used in the multiplex PCR. A multiplex PCR assay on genomic DNA amplified the CDR3 region of rearranged TCR beta genes. On the Illumina HiSeq System, the amplified TCR beta libraries were sequenced as 87-base-pair reads. As for how the authors treated the data: In a later analysis, tens of millions of unique TCR beta chains were counted across the roughly 610 repertoires, and around 10 million of these chains were shared by at least two donors. A nearest-neighbor algorithm error-corrected the raw reads and collapsed the reads into unique sequences, merging closely related sequences to remove PCR and sequencing errors. Alignment of CDR3 sequences to IMGT reference sequences was used to assign V, D and J gene segments. For a sequence to be retained, a match of at least six nucleotides was required to both a V gene segment and a J gene segment. A rearrangement was called productive if the CDR3 had no stop codons and remained in frame with V and J, and every other rearrangement was called non-productive. CDR3 was defined according to IMGT convention as the region running from the second conserved V-encoded cysteine to the conserved J-encoded phenylalanine. Sequences without an unambiguous match to a single V gene segment were excluded from the earlier analysis of about 640 of the donors. In an earlier analysis of approximately 550 of the donors, V segments were called functional above 56.7% productive rearrangements and were called segregating when the between-donor standard deviation exceeded 5%. A statistical classification framework was built to diagnose cytomegalovirus status from the catalog of TCR beta chain sequences. V and J gene assignment, in a later analysis, came from comparing TCR nucleotide sequences with IMGT/GENE-DB human TR gene sequences. The TCRdist pipeline was used in a later analysis to assign CDR3 sequences and most-parsimonious VDJ recombination scenarios. In a later analysis, each TCR beta chain was defined by its CDR3 amino acid sequence together with its V-gene family, and reads lacking a unique V-gene family were excluded. As a way to deal with suspected cross-contamination and a sequencing artifact, a later analysis dropped nearly 600 nucleotide sequences that were highly shared and had low generation probability. In a later analysis, a clonal expansion index was calculated for each public chain from normalized within-repertoire ranks of inferred template counts. In a later analysis, generation probabilities were computed using a VDJ recombination model fitted to out-of-frame rearrangements, and the results were checked against IGoR. In a later analysis, hypergeometric tests were used to score TCR-TCR, TCR-HLA and TCR-CMV co-occurrence, with a repertoire-size bias correction applied to TCR pairs. To estimate false discovery rates, a later analysis permuted the HLA or CMV assignments 20 times. In a later analysis, co-occurring TCRs were grouped using DBSCAN, with TCRdist sequence similarity added in when clustering inside HLA-allele-positive subsets. For co-occurrence clustering, repertoires with fewer than 30,000 or more than 120,000 public chains were excluded, along with about five repertoires with anomalous nucleotide sharing. The immuneACCESS repertoire file appears here via TCRdb, limited to in-frame rearrangements. These files lack a portion of the clones; in checked studies, under half of the deficit traces to unresolved V genes, and the cause of the others is not known. The V and J calls and clone size are taken from that table; D and trimming were inferred from the DNA. Present in this sample are about 170,000 clones, around 78% of which were seen just once. About 2% of the sample is held by the ten biggest clonotypes.

The chain links TRBV7-2 with TRBJ1-2; TRBD1 agrees with 7 junctional bases. Material for sequencing was PBMCs. The receptor comes from a woman younger than 45 in good health and CMV-seropositive. Here is the DNA: TGTGCCAGCAGCTTAGGACAGGGAATTTATGGCTACACCTTC. Translated, it gives CASSLGQGIYGYTF.